A selection of T cell receptor beta chains follows, all from one sample in a study of T cell responses to AZD1222 COVID-19 vaccine. This table comes from immunoSEQ multiplex PCR, and its TCRdb copy is limited to in-frame clones, with some not included. Among 55,000 to 65,000 clones listed, 65% to 80% were seen once. The sample in question was peripheral blood, obtained 28 days after the second AZD1222 dose. The receptors here all came from an adult who received the AZD1222 COVID-19 vaccine. Both conserved end residues are part of each CDR3. D genes are given only for firm matches. A clone size is listed for some rows: how often the clone was seen (once, few, many), or a class if it is expanded.

J gene	V gene	CDR3 length	D gene	clone size	CDR3 protein	CDR3 DNA
TRBJ2-5	TRBV19	13	TRBD2	.	CASSQGLAETQYF	TGTGCCAGTAGCCAGGGACTAGCAGAGACCCAGTACTTC
TRBJ2-1	TRBV25-1	15	TRBD2	.	CASSDLAGPYNEQFF	TGTGCCAGCAGTGATCTAGCGGGCCCATACAATGAGCAGTTCTTC
TRBJ1-2	TRBV19	14	.	.	CASNTITGNYGYTF	TGTGCCAGTAATACGATAACAGGGAACTATGGCTACACCTTC
TRBJ2-5	TRBV27	14	.	once	CVSSSTGLQETQYF	TGTGTCAGCAGTTCTACGGGACTTCAAGAGACCCAGTACTTC
TRBJ2-5	TRBV28	14	.	.	CASSLGGSGETQYF	TGTGCCAGCAGTTTAGGTGGGAGTGGGGAGACCCAGTACTTC
TRBJ1-2	TRBV6-1	14	.	.	CASSEQAGRTGYTF	TGTGCCAGCAGTGAGCAGGCAGGGCGGACTGGCTACACCTTC
TRBJ2-7	TRBV2	13	TRBD1	.	CASSEGFLGQARF	TGTGCCAGCAGTGAAGGCTTTTTGGGACAGGCCCGCTTC
TRBJ1-1	TRBV7-9	13	.	.	CASSTQVGTEAFF	TGTGCCAGCAGCACACAGGTGGGGACTGAAGCTTTCTTT
TRBJ2-3	TRBV24-1	16	.	.	CATSDFPGRSTDTQYF	TGTGCCACCAGTGATTTCCCCGGGAGAAGCACAGATACGCAGTATTTT
TRBJ2-5	TRBV5-1	14	TRBD2	.	CASSSGGGQETQYF	TGCGCCAGCAGCTCCGGGGGGGGCCAAGAGACCCAGTACTTC
TRBJ1-3	TRBV5-4	17	.	.	CASSTGSGLSSGNTIYF	TGTGCCAGCAGCACCGGTTCGGGACTGAGCTCTGGAAACACCATATATTTT
TRBJ2-2	TRBV2	15	.	.	CASRGWTANTGELFF	TGTGCCAGCAGGGGATGGACAGCGAACACCGGGGAGCTGTTTTTT
TRBJ2-7	TRBV28	13	.	.	CASSLSGFHEQYF	TGTGCCAGCAGTTTGAGCGGGTTCCACGAGCAGTACTTC
TRBJ2-3	TRBV6-5	13	.	.	CASRGGNTDTQYF	TGTGCCAGCAGGGGCGGGAACACAGATACGCAGTATTTT
TRBJ2-5	TRBV7-2	16	TRBD2	.	CASSFGRGAGQETQYF	TGTGCCAGCAGCTTCGGGCGGGGGGCGGGGCAAGAGACCCAGTACTTC
TRBJ2-5	TRBV5-1	14	TRBD1	.	CASSTLQGVETQYF	TGCGCCAGCAGCACACTACAGGGGGTTGAGACCCAGTACTTC
TRBJ1-1	TRBV28	12	.	.	CASIKGQREAFF	TGTGCCAGCATCAAAGGACAGCGTGAAGCTTTCTTT
TRBJ2-3	TRBV19	14	.	.	CASSNPLRSDTQYF	TGTGCCAGTAGTAATCCACTAAGATCAGATACGCAGTATTTT
TRBJ2-5	TRBV21-1	18	.	.	CASSNSTGMESNEETQYF	TGTGCCAGCAGCAATTCGACAGGGATGGAATCTAACGAGGAGACCCAGTACTTC
TRBJ2-5	TRBV6-4	15	.	.	CASSTLTGTRETQYF	TGTGCCAGCAGTACCCTCACCGGGACACGGGAGACCCAGTACTTC
TRBJ1-1	TRBV10-3	12	.	.	CAISDRNTEAFF	TGTGCCATCAGTGACAGGAACACTGAAGCTTTCTTT
TRBJ2-2	TRBV7-9	13	.	few	CAANKPELGELFF	TGTGCCGCCAACAAGCCCGAGTTAGGGGAGCTGTTTTTT
TRBJ1-3	TRBV7-4	15	.	.	CASSLEGNSGNTIYF	TGTGCCAGCAGCTTAGAAGGGAACTCTGGAAACACCATATATTTT
TRBJ1-4	TRBV7-2	14	TRBD1	few	CASSSGTGSEKLFF	TGTGCCAGCAGCTCCGGGACAGGGAGTGAAAAACTGTTTTTT
TRBJ2-5	TRBV19	14	.	.	CASSHSAGKETQYF	TGTGCCAGTAGCCATTCAGCAGGGAAAGAGACCCAGTACTTC
TRBJ2-2	TRBV19	12	.	few	CASMRTAGELFF	TGTGCCAGTATGAGGACAGCCGGGGAGCTGTTTTTT
TRBJ1-1	TRBV6-5	13	.	.	CASSSTPSSEAFF	TGTGCCAGCAGCTCGACCCCAAGTTCTGAAGCTTTCTTT
TRBJ1-1	TRBV5-1	16	.	.	CASSLQPGQVNTEAFF	TGCGCCAGCAGCTTGCAACCGGGACAAGTAAACACTGAAGCTTTCTTT
TRBJ1-3	TRBV10-3	15	.	.	CAISGSGFSGNTIYF	TGTGCCATCAGTGGGTCGGGTTTCTCTGGAAACACCATATATTTT
TRBJ1-2	TRBV3-1/TRBV3-2	14	.	.	CASSQDAEGRGYTF	TGTGCCAGCAGCCAAGATGCGGAGGGCCGTGGCTACACCTTC
TRBJ2-5	TRBV4-2	14	TRBD1	.	CASSHSGQGETQYF	TGTGCCAGCAGCCACTCGGGACAGGGAGAGACCCAGTACTTC
TRBJ2-5	TRBV13	18	TRBD2	.	CASSLGGASGGGVETQYF	TGTGCCAGCAGCTTAGGAGGGGCTAGCGGGGGTGGAGTGGAGACCCAGTACTTC
TRBJ2-2	TRBV11-2	15	TRBD2	.	CASSSGLATTGELFF	TGTGCCAGCAGCTCGGGACTAGCGACCACCGGGGAGCTGTTTTTT
TRBJ2-7	TRBV5-1	13	.	once	CASSDDRPHEQYF	TGCGCCAGCAGCGATGACAGGCCCCACGAGCAGTACTTC
TRBJ2-5	TRBV11-3	18	TRBD2	.	CASSLDITSGGAEETQYF	TGTGCCAGCAGCTTAGATATAACTAGCGGGGGGGCCGAGGAGACCCAGTACTTC
TRBJ1-4	TRBV4-2	13	TRBD1	.	CASSQDRGEKLFF	TGTGCCAGCAGCCAAGACAGGGGGGAAAAACTGTTTTTT
TRBJ1-5	TRBV19	14	.	.	CASSPSGGNQPQHF	TGTGCCAGTAGTCCGAGCGGGGGTAATCAGCCCCAGCATTTT
TRBJ1-5	TRBV7-9	13	.	.	CASSLTSDQPQHF	TGTGCCAGCAGCCTTACTAGTGATCAGCCCCAGCATTTT
TRBJ2-7	TRBV7-8	12	.	.	CASSLAGHEQYF	TGTGCCAGCAGCTTAGCCGGGCACGAGCAGTACTTC
TRBJ2-3	TRBV3-1/TRBV3-2	17	TRBD2	.	CASSQSPAGGITDTQYF	TGTGCCAGCAGCCAATCCCCAGCGGGGGGGATCACAGATACGCAGTATTTT
TRBJ1-1	TRBV2	13	.	.	CASIREAGLEAFF	TGTGCCAGCATCAGGGAGGCGGGTTTAGAAGCTTTCTTT
TRBJ2-2	TRBV7-8	16	.	.	CASSLLEGPNTGELFF	TGTGCCAGCAGCTTGCTTGAGGGGCCGAACACCGGGGAGCTGTTTTTT
TRBJ1-2	TRBV18	13	.	.	CASSLAANYGYTF	TGTGCCAGCTCACTTGCGGCTAACTATGGCTACACCTTC
TRBJ1-1	TRBV19	12	.	.	CASGSMNTEAFF	TGTGCCTCCGGAAGCATGAACACTGAAGCTTTCTTT
TRBJ1-1	TRBV12-3/TRBV12-4	12	.	.	CASRMRNTEAFF	TGTGCCAGCAGAATGAGGAACACTGAAGCTTTCTTT
TRBJ1-2	TRBV20-1	11	.	.	CSAPDSYGYTF	TGCAGTGCCCCGGACAGCTATGGCTACACCTTC